Reported below is one T cell receptor (beta chain). Its target is unknown. It may be a read error: a sequence one base away is much more abundant. The CDR3 does not close with the conserved phenylalanine or tryptophan, likely indicating a read error. These data originate in a study of T cells in Graves' hyperthyroidism and ophthalmopathy. General study results and limits: A median around 6.8 months before onset, the model predicted ophthalmopathy. Researchers found most expanded thyroid clonotypes above 0.001 in blood as well.

Amplification of TCR beta CDR3 regions was performed using RNA transcripts as template. TCR CDR3 regions were first amplified by RT-PCR with HTBI primers. TCRdb called the multiplex PCR reads again in MiXCR, with one record for every CDR3 protein. This table holds about 500,000 distinct CDR3 sequences, about an eighth found once. This sequence originates from a woman in her late teens or twenties with Graves' hyperthyroidism. Material for sequencing was blood.

CDR3 amino acids: CASSLMRGTGANVLTS. Written as DNA, the CDR3 is TGTGCCAGCAGTCTTATGAGGGGAACTGGGGCCAACGTCCTGACTTCC. The rearrangement joins TRBV27 to TRBJ2-6; D tentatively fits TRBD1 or TRBD2 (5 bases each). The CDR3 is made up of 16 amino acids. Trimming removed 5 bases at V and 2 bases at J, with 13 bases between. Germline CDR1 is MNHEY and CDR2 is SMNVEV (reference sequence).